These T cell receptor beta chains were read from a single sample in a study of blood T cell repertoires in COVID-19. Clones were read by immunoSEQ multiplex PCR, and TCRdb kept only the in-frame ones, dropping some. Altogether 100,000 to 150,000 clones are present, around 76% being singletons, with the ten largest covering roughly 5%. The specimen sequenced was peripheral blood. The receptors were gathered from a man in his fifties or sixties with acute or convalescent COVID-19. CDR3s include the opening cysteine and the closing phenylalanine or tryptophan. Each record gives: J gene, V gene, D gene, clone size, CDR3 DNA, CDR3 protein. D genes are given only for firm matches. Only some rows state a clone size, as once, few, many or a class for expanded clones.

TRBJ1-2	TRBV30	TRBD1	.	TGTGCCGGTCAACAGGGGGCAGGGGGCTACACCTTC	CAGQQGAGGYTF
TRBJ1-6	TRBV10-2	.	.	TGCGCCAGCAGTGAGCCAACCGTCCCGGGGTCCTCACCCCTCCACTTT	CASSEPTVPGSSPLHF
TRBJ1-2	TRBV29-1	.	few	TGCAGCGTCAACCCGAATCCGGTCTATGGCTACACCTTC	CSVNPNPVYGYTF
TRBJ1-1	TRBV5-1	TRBD1	.	TGCGCCAGCAGCTTAAGCCTTGGAGGACAGGGGACTGAAGCTTTCTTT	CASSLSLGGQGTEAFF
TRBJ1-5	TRBV2	TRBD1	.	TGTGCCAGCGGGGGACAGGGTATAAGCAATCAGCCCCAGCATTTT	CASGGQGISNQPQHF
TRBJ2-1	TRBV7-9	.	.	TGTGCCAGCAGCTTAGCTCCGTGGACGGTAAGGGGGAATGAGCAGTTCTTC	CASSLAPWTVRGNEQFF
TRBJ2-7	TRBV9	.	.	TGTGCCAGCAGCGTAGCCGGGGGTTTTCCATACGAGCAGTACTTC	CASSVAGGFPYEQYF
TRBJ2-7	TRBV5-1	.	.	TGCGCCAGCAGACCCGGGCGGGGGCCCTACGAGCAGTACTTC	CASRPGRGPYEQYF
TRBJ2-3	TRBV24-1	TRBD1	few	TGTGCCACCAGTACCAATGACAGGGGGGCATTTTCGTATACGCAGTATTTT	CATSTNDRGAFSYTQYF
TRBJ2-7	TRBV7-9	.	.	TGTGCCAGCAGTCTTAACAGGGAGTACGAGCAGTACTTC	CASSLNREYEQYF
TRBJ2-1	TRBV30	TRBD2	.	TGTGCCGGAAAAAGCGGGAGATCCTACAATGAGCAGTTCTTC	CAGKSGRSYNEQFF
TRBJ2-3	TRBV11-3	TRBD2	.	TGTGCCAGCAGCTTAGAACCCCCGGGGGGACGAATATATACGCAGTATTTT	CASSLEPPGGRIYTQYF
TRBJ2-7	TRBV11-2	TRBD2	.	TGTGCCAGCAGCTTAGACCACGGGAGGGGGTACGAGCAGTACTTC	CASSLDHGRGYEQYF
TRBJ2-1	TRBV19	TRBD1	.	TGTGCCAGTAGCCTGACCCCAGGGGGCATCTATGAGCAGTTCTTC	CASSLTPGGIYEQFF
TRBJ1-5	TRBV19	TRBD1	.	TGTGCCAGTACGACAGGGACGAGCAATCAGCCCCAGCATTTT	CASTTGTSNQPQHF
TRBJ2-7	TRBV6-5	TRBD1	once	TGTGCCAGCAGCTTACAGGGGGCTTACGAGCAGTACTTC	CASSLQGAYEQYF
TRBJ1-6	TRBV2	.	.	TGTGCCAGCAGTGAGTCGTGGCAGGGAGGTTCACCCCTCCACTTT	CASSESWQGGSPLHF
TRBJ1-1	TRBV9	TRBD1	few	TGTGCCAGCAGCCCCCGCAGGGGGCCCACTGAAGCTTTCTTT	CASSPRRGPTEAFF
TRBJ1-2	TRBV5-6	.	.	TGTGCCAGCAGCCGCCGGGCTAACTATGGCTACACCTTC	CASSRRANYGYTF
TRBJ2-7	TRBV27	TRBD1	.	TGTGCCAGCAGGCCGGGACAGGGATCTAGTTCCCACGAGCAGTACTTC	CASRPGQGSSSHEQYF
TRBJ2-7	TRBV10-1	.	.	TGCGCCAGCAGCGACGACAGTTACGTGGAGTACTTC	CASSDDSYVEYF
TRBJ1-4	TRBV7-9	TRBD1	.	TGTGCCAGCAGCGCCGAACAGGGGGCGCTGGAAAAACTGTTTTTT	CASSAEQGALEKLFF
TRBJ1-1	TRBV7-3	TRBD1	.	TGTGCCAGCAGCTCACAGGGGGGGAACACTGAAGCTTTCTTT	CASSSQGGNTEAFF
TRBJ1-2	TRBV2	TRBD1	.	TGTGCCAGCGGGGGGACAGGGGCCCTCTATGGCTACACCTTC	CASGGTGALYGYTF
TRBJ2-6	TRBV27	TRBD1	.	TGTGCCAGCAGTTTACGGGACAGGGACTCTGGGGCCAACGTCCTGACTTTC	CASSLRDRDSGANVLTF
TRBJ2-3	TRBV11-2	.	.	TGTGCCAGCAGCTTAGGCCAGGCCGATACGCAGTATTTT	CASSLGQADTQYF
TRBJ1-1	TRBV5-6	.	.	TGTGCCAGCAGCTTGACAGGGTTAATGAACACTGAAGCTTTCTTT	CASSLTGLMNTEAFF
TRBJ2-2	TRBV6-5	.	few	TGTGCCAGCAGTTACTCGAACGTAGAATCTGGGGAGCTGTTTTTT	CASSYSNVESGELFF
TRBJ1-2	TRBV9	TRBD1	.	TGTGCCAGCCAAGACAGGGGCAACTATGGCTACACCTTC	CASQDRGNYGYTF
TRBJ1-5	TRBV7-8	.	few	TGTGCCAGCAGCTTAGCTCCAGGGGCTAGCAATCAGCCCCAGCATTTT	CASSLAPGASNQPQHF
TRBJ2-2	TRBV3-1/TRBV3-2	.	.	TGTGCCAGCAGCCAAGGGTGGGACATCCCCGGGGAGCTGTTTTTT	CASSQGWDIPGELFF
TRBJ1-2	TRBV7-9	.	.	TGTGCCAGCAGCTCACCCCAGGGATACCGGTATGGCTACACCTTC	CASSSPQGYRYGYTF
TRBJ1-1	TRBV7-8	TRBD1	once	TGTGCCAGCAGTAAAACAGGGGGTTCCCTCGTGTACACTGAAGCTTTCTTT	CASSKTGGSLVYTEAFF
TRBJ2-3	TRBV2	TRBD2	.	TGTGCCAGCAGGGTTGGACTAGCGGGGGGGCTTGCAGATACGCAGTATTTT	CASRVGLAGGLADTQYF
TRBJ1-3	TRBV3-1/TRBV3-2	.	.	TGTGCCAGCAGCCAAGGTCAGGGAAGCTCTGGAAACACCATATATTTT	CASSQGQGSSGNTIYF
TRBJ2-3	TRBV23-1	.	.	TGCGCCAGCAGTCAATACCATGCTGAGCGGTATAGCACAGATACGCAGTATTTT	CASSQYHAERYSTDTQYF
TRBJ1-1	TRBV7-2	.	.	TGTGCCAGCAGTCCCCAGGGTTGGGGCACTGAAGCTTTCTTT	CASSPQGWGTEAFF
TRBJ2-2	TRBV29-1	TRBD1	.	TGCAGCGTTGAACCACAGGGGGGTCGGGGGGAGCTGTTTTTT	CSVEPQGGRGELFF
TRBJ1-1	TRBV18	.	.	TGTGCCAGCTCACCGCCCAACCAGGGAAAGGACACTGAAGCTTTCTTT	CASSPPNQGKDTEAFF
TRBJ1-2	TRBV30	TRBD1	.	TGTGCCTGGAGTCCTGGGACAGGGCCCTATGGCTACACCTTC	CAWSPGTGPYGYTF
TRBJ1-1	TRBV19	TRBD1	few	TGTGCCAGTAGTATCCAAAGAGGGGGCAAGGCTGAAGCTTTCTTT	CASSIQRGGKAEAFF
TRBJ2-7	TRBV27	.	few	.	CASSFAPGTGEYF
TRBJ2-2	TRBV30	.	.	TGTGCCTGGAGTGTTGGCATCTCGAACACCGGGGAGCTGTTTTTT	CAWSVGISNTGELFF
TRBJ1-1	TRBV5-1	.	.	TGCGCCAGCAGCTTAGAGCTTTCGAACACTGAAGCTTTCTTT	CASSLELSNTEAFF
TRBJ2-2	TRBV5-6	TRBD1	few	TGTGCCAGCAGCTTGCTTGGACAGGGGATCTCCGGGGAGCTGTTTTTT	CASSLLGQGISGELFF
TRBJ2-7	TRBV4-1	TRBD2	.	TGCGCCAGCAGCCAAGACGCGGGACTAGCCTACGAGCAGTACTTC	CASSQDAGLAYEQYF